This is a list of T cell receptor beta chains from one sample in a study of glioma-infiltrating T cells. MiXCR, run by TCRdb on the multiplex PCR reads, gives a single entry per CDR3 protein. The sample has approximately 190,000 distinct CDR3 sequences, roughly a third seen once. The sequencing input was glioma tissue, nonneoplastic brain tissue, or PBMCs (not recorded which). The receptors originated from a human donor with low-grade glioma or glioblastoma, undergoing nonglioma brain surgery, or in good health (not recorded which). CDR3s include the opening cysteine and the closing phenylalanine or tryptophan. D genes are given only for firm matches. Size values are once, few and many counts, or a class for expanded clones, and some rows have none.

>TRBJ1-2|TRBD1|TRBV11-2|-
TGTGCCAGCAGCTTACACGGACAGGGGGCCGCTGGCTACACCTTC
CASSLHGQGAAGYTF
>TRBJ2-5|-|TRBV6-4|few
TGTGCCAGCAGTCGGAACATTCAAGAGACCCAGTACTTC
CASSRNIQETQYF
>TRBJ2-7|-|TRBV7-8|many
TGTGCCAGCAGCTTAATCGTAGGGGTGAGTTACGAGCAGTACTTC
CASSLIVGVSYEQYF
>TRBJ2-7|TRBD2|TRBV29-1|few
TGCAGCGTTGAAGATCGGCTAGCGGGAGCGGTCTACGAGCAGTACTTC
CSVEDRLAGAVYEQYF
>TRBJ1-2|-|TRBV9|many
TGTGCCAGCAGCGTAGGAAGCGGGGGCGCTAACTATGGCTACACCTTC
CASSVGSGGANYGYTF
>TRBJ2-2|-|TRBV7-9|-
TGTGCCAGCAGCTTATTTGCTAGAGGAGCGACCGCAGGGGAGCTGTTTTTT
CASSLFARGATAGELFF
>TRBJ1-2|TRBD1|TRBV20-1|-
TGCAGTGCCCCTCCGGGACAGGGGGCATTGGGCTACACCTTC
CSAPPGQGALGYTF
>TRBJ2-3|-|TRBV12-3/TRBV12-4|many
TGTGCCAGCAGTTTGACAGACGGGGCAGATACGCAGTATTTT
CASSLTDGADTQYF
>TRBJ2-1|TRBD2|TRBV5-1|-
TGCGCCAGCAGCAACGGACTAGCGGGAATTCTGGATGAGCAGTTCTTC
CASSNGLAGILDEQFF
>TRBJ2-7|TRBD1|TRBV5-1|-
TGCGCCAGCAACGGTCGACAGGGCCCCGGCGAGCAGTACTTC
CASNGRQGPGEQYF
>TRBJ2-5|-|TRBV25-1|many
TGTGCCAGCAGTGACCCTAGCGCCTTCCAAGAGACCCAGTACTTC
CASSDPSAFQETQYF
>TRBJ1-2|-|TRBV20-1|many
TGCAGTGTTCCGAACAGGGACTATGGCTACACCTTC
CSVPNRDYGYTF
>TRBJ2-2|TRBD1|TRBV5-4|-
TGTGCCAGCAGCTTTCGGCCTGGACAGGCAGTCAACACCGGGGAGCTGTTTTTT
CASSFRPGQAVNTGELFF
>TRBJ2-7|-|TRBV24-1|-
TGTGCCACCAGGGGACCTTCAGGGGAGCAGTACTTC
CATRGPSGEQYF
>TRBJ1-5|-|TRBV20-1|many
TGCAGTGCTGTACCGCCGGGGGTCTGGGTGGCCCAGCATTTT
CSAVPPGVWVAQHF
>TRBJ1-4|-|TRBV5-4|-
TGTGCCAGCAGCGCCGAACCCGCGACACGGGAAAAACTGTTTTTT
CASSAEPATREKLFF
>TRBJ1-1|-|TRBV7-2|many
TGTGCCAGCAGCTTAGGTGGCAGCAGATCTGAAGCTTTCTTT
CASSLGGSRSEAFF
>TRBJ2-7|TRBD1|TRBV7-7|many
TGTGCTAGCAGCCGAGACAGGGACAGCGAGCAGTACTTC
CASSRDRDSEQYF
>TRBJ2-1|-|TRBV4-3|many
TGCGCCAGCAGCCAAGATCCGGGAGACTACTATGAGCAGTTCTTC
CASSQDPGDYYEQFF
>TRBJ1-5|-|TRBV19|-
TGTGCCAGTAGTATTGTGCAGGGGAATCAGCCCCAGAACTTT
CASSIVQGNQPQNF
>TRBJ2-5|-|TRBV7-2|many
TGTGCCAGCAGCGAGACGCGAGAGACCCAGTACTTC
CASSETRETQYF
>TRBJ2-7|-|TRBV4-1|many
TGCGCCAGCAGCCAAGTCTTTAGCGTTGGGGACTCCTACGAGCAGTACTTC
CASSQVFSVGDSYEQYF
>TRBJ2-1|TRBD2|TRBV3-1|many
TGTGCCAGCAGCCAAGATCCTCCTAGCGGGCCCCTCAATGAGCAGTTCTTC
CASSQDPPSGPLNEQFF
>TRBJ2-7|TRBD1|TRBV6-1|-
TGTGCCAGCAGCGAGGACAGGGGGCAATCCTACGAGCAGTACTTC
CASSEDRGQSYEQYF
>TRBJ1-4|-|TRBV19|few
TGTGCCAGTAGTATAAATAGGAATGAAAAACTGTTTTTT
CASSINRNEKLFF
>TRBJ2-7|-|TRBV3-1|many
TGTGCCAGCAGCCAAATTTGGGACGGTTCCTACGAGCAGTACTTC
CASSQIWDGSYEQYF
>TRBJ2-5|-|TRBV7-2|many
TGTGCCAGCAGGTCTAATGAAGAGACCCAGTACTTC
CASRSNEETQYF
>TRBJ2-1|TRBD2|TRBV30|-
TGTGCCTGGAGTGCAGGACTAGCGGAATACAATGAGCAGTTCTTC
CAWSAGLAEYNEQFF
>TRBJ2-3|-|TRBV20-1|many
TGCAGTGCTAGAGTAGCGGATCCCAGACGTGCTACGCAGTATTTT
CSARVADPRRATQYF
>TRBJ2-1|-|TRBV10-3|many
TGTGCCATCCTGGCCGACGTTAGCTCCTACAATGAGCAGTTCTTC
CAILADVSSYNEQFF
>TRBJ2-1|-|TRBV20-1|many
TGCAGTGCTAGCATCGCGGGACGGTCCTACAATGAGCAGTTCTTC
CSASIAGRSYNEQFF
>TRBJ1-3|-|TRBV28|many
TGTGCCAGCAGTTTAACAGGTGGGGCCGGCTCTGGAAACACCATATATTTT
CASSLTGGAGSGNTIYF
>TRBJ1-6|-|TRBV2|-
TGTGCCAGCAGGGGGACGGATTATAATTCACCCATCCACTTT
CASRGTDYNSPIHF
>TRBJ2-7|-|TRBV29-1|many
TGCAGCGGGGAGGGGGAGACCCTCTACGAGCAGTACTTC
CSGEGETLYEQYF
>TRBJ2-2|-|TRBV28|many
TGTGCCAGCAGCTGCCAGCGGGCCCTAGTCCGAGAGCTGTTTTTT
CASSCQRALVRELFF
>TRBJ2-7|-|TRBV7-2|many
TGTGCCAGCAGCTTAGGCCAGGGGGGGCACGAGCAGTACTTC
CASSLGQGGHEQYF
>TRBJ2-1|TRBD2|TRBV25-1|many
TGTGCCAGCAGTGATAGTCTAGCGGGAGACCACAATGAGCAGTTCTTC
CASSDSLAGDHNEQFF
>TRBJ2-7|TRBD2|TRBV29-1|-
TGCAGCGTTGAACATCTGGGCCTAGCGGGAGGATACTCCTACGAGCAGTACTTC
CSVEHLGLAGGYSYEQYF
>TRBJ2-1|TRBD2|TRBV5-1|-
TGCGCCAGCAGCTCCCTCCGGGGGACTAGCGGGAGGCACTCCTACAATGAGCAGTTCTTC
CASSSLRGTSGRHSYNEQFF
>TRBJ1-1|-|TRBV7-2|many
TGTGCCAGCAGCTTAGGGGGTGTAGTCACTGAAGCTTTCTTT
CASSLGGVVTEAFF
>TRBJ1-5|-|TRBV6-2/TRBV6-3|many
TGTGCCAGCAGTTTTTCTCAAAGCAATCAGCCCCAGCATTTT
CASSFSQSNQPQHF
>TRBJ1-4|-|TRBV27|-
TGTGCAACCAGTTTAAGGAACCACTTGAGTGGTGAAAAACTGTTTTTT
CATSLRNHLSGEKLFF
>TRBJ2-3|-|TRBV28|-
TGTGCCAGCAGCGATGGGGTACCAGATACGCAGTATTTT
CASSDGVPDTQYF
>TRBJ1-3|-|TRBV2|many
TGTGCCAGCTGTTTTCTGAACCCTGGAAACACCATATATTTT
CASCFLNPGNTIYF
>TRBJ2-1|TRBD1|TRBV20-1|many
TGCAGTGCTAGAGATCCAGGGGGAAGCTCCTACAATGAGCAGTTCTTC
CSARDPGGSSYNEQFF
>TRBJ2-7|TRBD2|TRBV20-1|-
TGCAGTGCTCCCGGGACTAGCGGACCGGCCTACGAGCAGTACTTC
CSAPGTSGPAYEQYF
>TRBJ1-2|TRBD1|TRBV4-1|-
TGCGCCAGCAGCCAAGAATCCCCCGGGACAGGGCATGGCTACACCTTC
CASSQESPGTGHGYTF
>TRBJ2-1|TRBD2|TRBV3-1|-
TGTGCCAGCAGCTTCCAAAGCGGGGCGGGATCCTCCAGAAATGAGCAGTTCTTC
CASSFQSGAGSSRNEQFF
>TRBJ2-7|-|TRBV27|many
TGTGCCAGCAGTTTATGGGGGGCGCAAGAGCAGTACTTC
CASSLWGAQEQYF
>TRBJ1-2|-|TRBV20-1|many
TGCAGTGCTAGTGTGTTTTCTAACTATGGCTACACCTTC
CSASVFSNYGYTF
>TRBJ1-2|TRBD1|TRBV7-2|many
TGTGCCAGCAGCCGGGACAGCGTTAACTATGGCTACACCTTC
CASSRDSVNYGYTF
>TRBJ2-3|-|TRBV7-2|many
TGTGCCAGCAGCTTAGAGGGACGGGGTAGCACAGATACGCAGTATTTT
CASSLEGRGSTDTQYF
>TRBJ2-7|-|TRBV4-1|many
TGCGCCAGCAGCGAGCGGGTACCCTACGAGCAGTACTTC
CASSERVPYEQYF